This T cell receptor (beta chain) derives from a study of T cells expressing NK-cell markers. Study summary: Sorted CD3+CD56-NKG2C+, CD3+CD56+NKG2C- and CD3+CD56+NKG2C+ T cells were the source of the TCR beta repertoires.

The authors generated TCR beta cDNA through 5'RACE template switching with UMIs. TCRdb re-called the 5' RACE reads and catalogs CDR3 proteins one per entry, DNA excluded. The sample's table shows roughly 390,000 distinct CDR3 sequences. This CDR3 spans 13 amino acids. Germline CDR1 and CDR2: LNHDA and SQIVND (reference sequence). Specimen: blood T cells: a sorted CD56 or NKG2C T cell subset, CD4+ or CD8+ T cells, or bulk PBMC T cells (not recorded which). The rearrangement joins TRBV19 to TRBJ2-7; TCRdb proposes TRBD1, but this gene call is untestable without DNA. The sequence was collected from a man aged 18 to 69 in good health. CDR3 sequence: CASLDRDYNEQYF.